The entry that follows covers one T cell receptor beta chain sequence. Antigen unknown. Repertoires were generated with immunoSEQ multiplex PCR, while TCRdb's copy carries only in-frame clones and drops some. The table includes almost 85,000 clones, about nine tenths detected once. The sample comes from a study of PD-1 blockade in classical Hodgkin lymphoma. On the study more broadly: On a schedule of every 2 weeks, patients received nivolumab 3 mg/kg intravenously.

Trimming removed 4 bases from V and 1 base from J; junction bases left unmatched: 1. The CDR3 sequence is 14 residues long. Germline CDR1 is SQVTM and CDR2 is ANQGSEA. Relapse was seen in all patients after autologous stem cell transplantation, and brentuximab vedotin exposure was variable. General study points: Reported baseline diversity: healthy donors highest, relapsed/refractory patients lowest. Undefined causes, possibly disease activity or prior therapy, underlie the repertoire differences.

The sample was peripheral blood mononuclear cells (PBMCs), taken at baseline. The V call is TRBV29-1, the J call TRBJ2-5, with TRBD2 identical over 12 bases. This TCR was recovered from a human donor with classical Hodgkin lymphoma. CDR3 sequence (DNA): TGCAGCGTTGGGACTAGCGGGATCCAAGAGACCCAGTACTTC. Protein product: CSVGTSGIQETQYF.